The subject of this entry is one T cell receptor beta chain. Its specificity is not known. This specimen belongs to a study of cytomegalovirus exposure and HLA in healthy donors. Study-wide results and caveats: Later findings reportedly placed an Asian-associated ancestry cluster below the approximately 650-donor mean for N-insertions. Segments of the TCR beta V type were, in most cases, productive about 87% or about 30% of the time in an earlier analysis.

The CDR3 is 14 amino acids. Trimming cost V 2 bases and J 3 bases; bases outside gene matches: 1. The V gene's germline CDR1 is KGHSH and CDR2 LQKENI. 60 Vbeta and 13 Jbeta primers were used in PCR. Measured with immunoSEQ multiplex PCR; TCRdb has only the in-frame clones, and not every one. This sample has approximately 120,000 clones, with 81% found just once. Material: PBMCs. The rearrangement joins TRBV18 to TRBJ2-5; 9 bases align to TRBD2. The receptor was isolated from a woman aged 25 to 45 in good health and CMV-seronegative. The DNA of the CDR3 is TGTGCCAGCTCACCATCTAGCGGGGAAGAGACCCAGTACTTC. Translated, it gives CASSPSSGEETQYF.